A selection of T cell receptor beta chains follows, all from one sample in a study of blood T cell repertoires in COVID-19. Clones were sequenced by immunoSEQ multiplex PCR, and TCRdb holds only the in-frame ones, with some missing. The sample lists 250,000 to 300,000 clones, 80% to 90% seen once, with approximately 12% in the top ten. Input material: peripheral blood. These receptors originate from a woman in her twenties or thirties with COVID-19, enrolled during active disease. The CDR3 runs from the conserved cysteine through the conserved F or W. D genes are given only for firm matches. Not every row has a clone size; where given, it reads once, few, many or a size class.

>TRBV7-8|TRBJ2-7|.|.
CASTVSRDFPSGDEQYF
TGTGCCAGCACCGTGAGTCGGGACTTTCCCTCTGGAGACGAGCAGTACTTC
>TRBV7-8|TRBJ1-2|few|TRBD1
CASSPDRGSYTF
TGTGCCAGCAGCCCGGACAGGGGGAGCTACACCTTC
>TRBV7-9|TRBJ2-7|.|.
CASSAQASYEQYF
TGTGCCAGCAGCGCACAGGCCTCCTACGAGCAGTACTTC
>TRBV7-9|TRBJ1-4|.|TRBD1
CATRQGAGEKLFF
TGTGCCACCCGACAGGGGGCTGGTGAAAAACTGTTTTTT
>TRBV25-1|TRBJ2-7|.|.
CASSEEQPIFPNEQYF
TGTGCCAGCAGTGAGGAACAGCCAATCTTTCCTAACGAGCAGTACTTC
>TRBV25-1|TRBJ1-2|.|.
CASSAMRDFYGYTF
TGTGCCAGCAGTGCCATGCGGGATTTCTATGGCTACACCTTC
>TRBV3-1/TRBV3-2|TRBJ1-5|.|TRBD1
CARGDRPSRNSNQPQHF
TGTGCCAGAGGGGACAGGCCGTCAAGAAATAGCAATCAGCCCCAGCATTTT
>TRBV18|TRBJ2-7|.|.
CASSSGTPSSYEQYF
TGTGCCAGCTCATCCGGGACACCTAGCTCCTACGAGCAGTACTTC
>TRBV29-1|TRBJ2-3|.|TRBD1
CSVRKQGASTDTQYF
TGCAGCGTTAGGAAGCAGGGGGCGAGTACAGATACGCAGTATTTT
>TRBV7-8|TRBJ1-1|.|.
CASSPRETFEAFF
TGTGCCAGCAGCCCCCGGGAGACTTTTGAAGCTTTCTTT
>TRBV5-1|TRBJ2-1|.|TRBD2
CASSLLGGSSYNEQFF
TGCGCCAGCAGCTTGCTCGGGGGGAGCTCCTACAATGAGCAGTTCTTC
>TRBV7-9|TRBJ2-7|.|.
CASSSTLAYEQYF
TGTGCCAGCAGCTCGACTCTAGCCTACGAGCAGTACTTC
>TRBV9|TRBJ2-3|.|TRBD2
CASSALGAGGYTDTQYF
TGTGCCAGCAGCGCCTTAGGAGCGGGGGGATACACAGATACGCAGTATTTT
>TRBV7-2|TRBJ1-5|.|.
CASSLGGTPNQPQHF
TGTGCCAGCAGCTTAGGTGGGACACCAAATCAGCCCCAGCATTTT
>TRBV4-1|TRBJ1-2|.|TRBD1
CASSQGRAGGYYGYTF
TGCGCCAGCAGCCAAGGTCGGGCAGGGGGCTACTATGGCTACACCTTC
>TRBV19|TRBJ2-2|once|.
CASSISGTGELFF
TGTGCCAGTAGTATCAGCGGCACCGGGGAGCTGTTTTTT
>TRBV19|TRBJ1-1|.|TRBD1
CASTLDRGHTEAFF
TGTGCCAGTACGTTGGACAGGGGCCACACTGAAGCTTTCTTT
>TRBV6-5|TRBJ1-2|.|.
CASTWAGRGYTF
TGTGCCAGCACTTGGGCAGGTCGCGGCTACACCTTC
>TRBV11-2|TRBJ2-1|once|.
CASSLLGPSSYNEQFF
TGTGCCAGCAGCTTACTGGGGCCGAGCTCCTACAATGAGCAGTTCTTC
>TRBV6-5|TRBJ2-7|.|TRBD1
CASRETGSNYEQYF
TGTGCCAGCAGGGAGACAGGGTCTAACTACGAGCAGTACTTC
>TRBV5-1|TRBJ2-2|once|.
CASRGTGELFF
TGCGCCAGCCGGGGCACCGGGGAGCTGTTTTTT
>TRBV6-2/TRBV6-3|TRBJ1-1|once|.
CASSPQGRTEAFF
TGTGCCAGCAGTCCCCAGGGGCGAACTGAAGCTTTCTTT
>TRBV12-3/TRBV12-4|TRBJ1-4|.|.
CASSLNTPEKLFF
TGTGCCAGCAGTTTAAACACCCCTGAAAAACTGTTTTTT
>TRBV6-5|TRBJ1-4|.|TRBD1
CASSLGQSTNEKLFF
TGTGCCAGCAGTTTGGGACAGTCAACTAATGAAAAACTGTTTTTT
>TRBV4-1|TRBJ1-6|.|.
CASSPTRESLHF
TGCGCCAGCAGCCCCACCCGGGAGTCCCTCCACTTT
>TRBV21-1|TRBJ2-7|.|.
CASSRDRGRNEQYF
TGTGCCAGCAGCCGGGACAGGGGAAGGAACGAGCAGTACTTC
>TRBV30|TRBJ1-5|.|.
CAWTPGQRNQPQHF
TGTGCCTGGACGCCCGGACAGAGGAATCAGCCCCAGCATTTT
>TRBV5-4|TRBJ1-1|.|.
CASSLEPQGRGEAFF
TGTGCCAGCAGCTTGGAGCCTCAGGGTAGAGGTGAAGCTTTCTTT
>TRBV5-1|TRBJ2-7|once|TRBD1
CASSLTQQGYEQYF
TGCGCCAGCAGCTTAACTCAACAGGGGTACGAGCAGTACTTC
>TRBV7-7|TRBJ2-1|.|TRBD2
CASSLNIPSGGANEQFF
TGTGCCAGCAGCTTAAACATACCTAGCGGGGGGGCTAATGAGCAGTTCTTC
>TRBV10-2|TRBJ2-5|.|.
CSAETQYF
TGCAGCGCAGAGACCCAGTACTTC
>TRBV18|TRBJ2-5|.|.
CASSRSGLQETQYF
TGTGCCAGCTCACGATCGGGACTCCAAGAGACCCAGTACTTC
>TRBV9|TRBJ1-2|.|.
CASSERASYGYTF
TGTGCCAGCAGCGAGAGGGCATCATATGGCTACACCTTC
>TRBV11-3|TRBJ1-5|.|TRBD1
CASSLAQTGVDQPQHF
TGTGCCAGCAGCTTAGCTCAGACAGGGGTGGATCAGCCCCAGCATTTT
>TRBV7-2|TRBJ1-2|.|.
CASSLEPGGYGYTF
TGTGCCAGCAGCTTAGAGCCTGGGGGGTATGGCTACACCTTC
>TRBV19|TRBJ1-2|.|TRBD1
CASQRSGQANYGYTF
TGTGCCAGTCAGCGGTCCGGACAGGCTAACTATGGCTACACCTTC
>TRBV4-2|TRBJ1-5|.|.
CASSPGWNQPQHF
TGTGCCAGCAGCCCAGGGTGGAATCAGCCCCAGCATTTT
>TRBV5-5|TRBJ1-5|.|.
CASSLTTNSNQPQHF
TGTGCCAGCAGTTTAACGACAAATAGCAATCAGCCCCAGCATTTT
>TRBV7-2|TRBJ1-6|once|.
CASSLVGQKANSPLHF
TGTGCCAGCAGCTTAGTAGGACAAAAAGCTAATTCACCCCTCCACTTT
>TRBV6-5|TRBJ2-1|once|.
CASSLGSRTEEFF
TGTGCCAGCAGCCTGGGGAGTCGGACCGAGGAGTTCTTC
>TRBV5-6|TRBJ1-2|.|.
CASSSGQTYGYTF
TGTGCCAGCAGCTCAGGACAGACCTATGGCTACACCTTC
>TRBV5-5|TRBJ2-7|.|.
CASSLLNSPPVEQYF
TGTGCCAGCAGCTTGTTAAACAGTCCTCCGGTGGAGCAGTACTTC
>TRBV6-5|TRBJ2-3|.|.
CASAGAGEYQYF
TGTGCCAGCGCAGGGGCCGGGGAATACCAGTATTTT
>TRBV4-2|TRBJ1-1|.|.
CASSQDSGEGTEAFF
TGTGCCAGCAGCCAAGATTCCGGGGAAGGGACTGAAGCTTTCTTT
>TRBV6-5|TRBJ2-7|.|.
CASSSQYGRQYF
TGTGCCAGCAGTAGCCAATACGGGAGGCAGTACTTC
>TRBV6-4|TRBJ1-4|.|TRBD1
CASSGPGQGDEKLFF
TGTGCCAGCAGTGGACCGGGACAGGGGGATGAAAAACTGTTTTTT
>TRBV5-1|TRBJ2-5|.|.
CASSLPQNQETQYF
TGCGCCAGCAGCTTGCCCCAAAACCAAGAGACCCAGTACTTC
>TRBV3-1/TRBV3-2|TRBJ2-7|medium-sized|TRBD1
CASSPRQGALYEQYF
TGTGCCAGCAGCCCCAGACAGGGGGCTCTGTACGAGCAGTACTTC
>TRBV5-8|TRBJ2-3|.|.
CASSLDNAGTDTQYF
TGTGCCAGCAGCCTGGACAACGCGGGCACAGATACGCAGTATTTT
>TRBV7-9|TRBJ2-1|.|.
CASGGGAQSGEQFF
TGTGCCAGCGGTGGGGGGGCGCAATCGGGTGAGCAGTTCTTC
>TRBV6-5|TRBJ2-3|.|.
CASRQAATDTQYF
TGTGCCAGCCGGCAAGCGGCCACAGATACGCAGTATTTT
>TRBV2|TRBJ2-2|.|TRBD1
CASRERTGLATGELFF
TGTGCCAGCAGGGAGCGGACAGGCCTTGCGACCGGGGAGCTGTTTTTT
>TRBV6-5|TRBJ2-3|.|TRBD1
CASSGQGRDTQYF
TGTGCCAGCAGCGGACAGGGTCGCGATACGCAGTATTTT
>TRBV7-9|TRBJ2-7|few|.
CASSPRGRQGNEQYF
TGTGCCAGCAGCCCACGTGGTCGGCAGGGGAACGAGCAGTACTTC
>TRBV5-1|TRBJ2-5|.|.
CASSLDSVTQYF
TGCGCCAGCAGCTTGGACTCCGTTACCCAGTACTTC
>TRBV24-1|TRBJ1-6|.|TRBD1
CATSQGGDSPLHF
TGTGCCACCAGCCAGGGGGGAGATTCACCCCTCCACTTT
>TRBV4-1|TRBJ2-1|.|TRBD1
CASSPGQGRYEQFF
TGCGCCAGCAGTCCGGGACAGGGCCGGTATGAGCAGTTCTTC
>TRBV7-2|TRBJ2-5|once|.
CASSLPGTQYF
TGTGCCAGCAGTCTCCCGGGGACCCAGTACTTC